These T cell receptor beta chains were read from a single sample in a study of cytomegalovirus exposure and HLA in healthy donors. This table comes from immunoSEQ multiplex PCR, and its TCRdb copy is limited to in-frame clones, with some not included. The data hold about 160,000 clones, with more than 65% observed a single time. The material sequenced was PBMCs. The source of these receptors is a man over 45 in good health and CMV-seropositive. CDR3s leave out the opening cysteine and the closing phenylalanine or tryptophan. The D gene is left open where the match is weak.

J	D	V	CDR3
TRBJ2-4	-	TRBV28	ASSLGIRLAKNIQY
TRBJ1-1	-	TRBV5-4	ASSLSSGNTEAF
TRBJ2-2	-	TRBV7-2	ASSRLKGNGELF
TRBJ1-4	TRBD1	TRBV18	ASSYGTVNEKLF
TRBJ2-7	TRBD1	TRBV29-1	SVPGTGTAEQY
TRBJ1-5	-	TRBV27	ASSAGRVVNQPQH
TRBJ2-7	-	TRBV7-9	ASSLDSYPYEQY
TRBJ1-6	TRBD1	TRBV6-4	ASSPSGGNSPLH
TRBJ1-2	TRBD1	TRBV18	ASSPRDRATGGYT
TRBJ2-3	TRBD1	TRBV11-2	ASSRWMAGGADTQY
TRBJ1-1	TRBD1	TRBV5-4	ASSLQGARGAF
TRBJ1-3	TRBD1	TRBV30	ACARDSSGNTIY
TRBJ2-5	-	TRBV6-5	ASSYQFQETQY
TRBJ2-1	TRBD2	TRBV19	ASSAAGTSAHEQF
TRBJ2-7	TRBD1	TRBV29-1	SVQGTVSYEQY
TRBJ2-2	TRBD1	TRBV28	ASSPRTGDTGELF
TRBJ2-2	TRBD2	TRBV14	ASRRTSFTGELF
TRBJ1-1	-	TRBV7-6	ASSLAGGRGNTEAF
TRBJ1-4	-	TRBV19	ASRFQFRQGSEKLF
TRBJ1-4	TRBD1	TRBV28	ASSSPGQGDEKLF
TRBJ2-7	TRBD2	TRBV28	ASSLAGGLYEQY
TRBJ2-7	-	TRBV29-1	SANAEGTFTYEQY
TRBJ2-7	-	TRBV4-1	ASSQDLRQAYEQY
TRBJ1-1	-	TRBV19	ASSSFPRTVTEAF
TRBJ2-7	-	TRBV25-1	ASSELGTEQY
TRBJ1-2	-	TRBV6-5	ASTDGYGYT
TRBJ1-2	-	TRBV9	ASSPRGGLKGYT
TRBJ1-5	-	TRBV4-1	ASSQDGGHRSPQH
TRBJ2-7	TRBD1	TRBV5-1	ASTLPGQPYEQY
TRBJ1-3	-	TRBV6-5	ATQGSKNTIY
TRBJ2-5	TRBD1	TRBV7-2	ASSPRTGRGETQY
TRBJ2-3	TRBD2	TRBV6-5	ASMGGLPRDTQY
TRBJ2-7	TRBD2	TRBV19	ASRPTGTSGSKAY
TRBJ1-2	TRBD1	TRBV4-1	ASSPTGSYGYT
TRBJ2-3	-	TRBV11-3	ASSLALTPDTQY
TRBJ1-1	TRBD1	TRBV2	ARQTGLHTEAF
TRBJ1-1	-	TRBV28	ASSFFSGGTEAF
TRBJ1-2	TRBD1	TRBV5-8	ASSYRQGANYGYT
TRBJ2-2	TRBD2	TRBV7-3	ASSLAGGRGGSTGELF
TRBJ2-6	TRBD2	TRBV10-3	AISTLAGALSGANVLT
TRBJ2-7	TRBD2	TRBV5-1	ASSFPSGGAREQY
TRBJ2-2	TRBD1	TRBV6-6	ASSFSGGVTGELF
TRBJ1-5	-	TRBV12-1	ASSFATGGNQPQH
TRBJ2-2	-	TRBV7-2	ASSLTRVGTGELF
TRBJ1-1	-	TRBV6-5	ASSYSGMGRDMAF
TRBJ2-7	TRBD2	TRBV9	ASSVAGRGGLGEQY
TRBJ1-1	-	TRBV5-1	ASSTQASNTEAF
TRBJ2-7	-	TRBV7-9	ASSLGQYEQY
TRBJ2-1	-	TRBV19	ATRTAYNEQF
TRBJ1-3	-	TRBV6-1	ASSEATAGSGNTIY